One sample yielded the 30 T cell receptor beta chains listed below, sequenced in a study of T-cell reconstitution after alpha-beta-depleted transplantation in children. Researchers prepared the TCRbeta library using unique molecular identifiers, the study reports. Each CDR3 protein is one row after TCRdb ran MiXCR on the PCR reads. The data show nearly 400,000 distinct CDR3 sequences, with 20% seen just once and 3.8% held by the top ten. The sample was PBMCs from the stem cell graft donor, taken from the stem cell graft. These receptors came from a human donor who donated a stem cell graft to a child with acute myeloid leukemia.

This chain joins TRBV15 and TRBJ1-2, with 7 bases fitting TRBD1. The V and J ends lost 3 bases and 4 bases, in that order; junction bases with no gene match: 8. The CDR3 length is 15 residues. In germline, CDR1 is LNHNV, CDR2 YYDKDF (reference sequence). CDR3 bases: TGTGCCACCAGCAGGGATGCCCGGGACAGCTATGGCTACACCTTC. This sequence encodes CATSRDARDSYGYTF.

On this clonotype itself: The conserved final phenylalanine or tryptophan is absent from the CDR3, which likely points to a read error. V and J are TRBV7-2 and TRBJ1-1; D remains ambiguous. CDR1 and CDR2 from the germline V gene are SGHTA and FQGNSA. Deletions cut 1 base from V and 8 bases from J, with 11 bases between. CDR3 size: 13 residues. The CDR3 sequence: CASSLGPEREAFC. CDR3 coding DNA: TGTGCCAGCAGCTTAGGCCCGGAAAGAGAAGCTTTCTGT.

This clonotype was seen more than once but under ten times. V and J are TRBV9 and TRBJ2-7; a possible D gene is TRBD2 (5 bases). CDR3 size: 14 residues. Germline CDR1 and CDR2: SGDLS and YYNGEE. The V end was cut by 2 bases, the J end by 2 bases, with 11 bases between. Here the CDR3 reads CASSVGLATYEQYF. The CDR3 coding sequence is TGTGCCAGCAGCGTGGGTCTAGCCACCTACGAGCAGTACTTC.

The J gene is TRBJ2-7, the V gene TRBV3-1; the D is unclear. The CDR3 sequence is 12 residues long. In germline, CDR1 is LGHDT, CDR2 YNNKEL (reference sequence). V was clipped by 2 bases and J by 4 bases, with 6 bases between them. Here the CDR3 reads CASSQRDYEQYF. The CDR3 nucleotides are TGTGCCAGCAGCCAAAGAGATTACGAGCAGTACTTC.

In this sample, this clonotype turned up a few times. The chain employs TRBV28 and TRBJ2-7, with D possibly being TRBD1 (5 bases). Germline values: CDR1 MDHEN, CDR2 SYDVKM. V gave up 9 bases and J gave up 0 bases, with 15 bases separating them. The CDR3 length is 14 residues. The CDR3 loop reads CASQARVTSYEQYF. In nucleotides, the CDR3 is TGTGCCAGTCAGGCCAGGGTAACCTCCTACGAGCAGTACTTC.

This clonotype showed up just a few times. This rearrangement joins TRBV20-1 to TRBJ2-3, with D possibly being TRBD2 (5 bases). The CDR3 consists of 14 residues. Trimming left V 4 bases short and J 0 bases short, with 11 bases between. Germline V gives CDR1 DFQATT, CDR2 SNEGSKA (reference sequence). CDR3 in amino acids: CSAMKEASTDTQYF. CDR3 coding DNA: TGCAGTGCTATGAAGGAGGCCAGCACAGATACGCAGTATTTT.

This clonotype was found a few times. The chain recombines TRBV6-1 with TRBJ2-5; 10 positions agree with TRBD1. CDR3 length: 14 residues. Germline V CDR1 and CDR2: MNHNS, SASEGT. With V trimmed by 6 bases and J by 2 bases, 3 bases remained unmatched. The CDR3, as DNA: TGTGCCAGCAGGGGACAGGGGTGGCAAGAGACCCAGTACTTC. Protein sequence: CASRGQGWQETQYF.

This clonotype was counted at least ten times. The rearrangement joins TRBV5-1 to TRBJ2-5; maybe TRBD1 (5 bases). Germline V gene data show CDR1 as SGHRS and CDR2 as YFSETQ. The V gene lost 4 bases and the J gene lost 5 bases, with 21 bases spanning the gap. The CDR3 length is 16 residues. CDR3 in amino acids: CASSGGWQGDSETQYF. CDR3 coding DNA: TGCGCCAGCAGCGGTGGATGGCAGGGTGATTCGGAGACCCAGTACTTC.

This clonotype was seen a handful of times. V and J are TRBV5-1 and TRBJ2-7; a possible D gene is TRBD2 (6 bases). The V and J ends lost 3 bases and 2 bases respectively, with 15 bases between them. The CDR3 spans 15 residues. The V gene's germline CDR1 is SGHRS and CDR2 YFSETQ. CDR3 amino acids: CASSWRDTSPYEQYF. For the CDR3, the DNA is TGCGCCAGCAGCTGGAGGGATACTAGTCCCTACGAGCAGTACTTC.

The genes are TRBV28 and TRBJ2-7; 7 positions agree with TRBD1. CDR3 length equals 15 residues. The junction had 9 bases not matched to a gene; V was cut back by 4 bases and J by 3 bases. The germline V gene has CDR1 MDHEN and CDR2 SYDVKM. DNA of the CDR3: TGTGCCAGCAGTTCCCGACAGGGTAGAATCTACGAGCAGTACTTC. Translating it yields CASSSRQGRIYEQYF.

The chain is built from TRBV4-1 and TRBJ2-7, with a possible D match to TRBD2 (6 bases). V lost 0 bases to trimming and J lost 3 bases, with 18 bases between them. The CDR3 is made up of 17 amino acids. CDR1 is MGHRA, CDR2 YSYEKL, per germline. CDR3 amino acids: CASSQENIQGGLYEQYF. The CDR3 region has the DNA TGCGCCAGCAGCCAAGAAAATATCCAGGGAGGTCTCTACGAGCAGTACTTC.

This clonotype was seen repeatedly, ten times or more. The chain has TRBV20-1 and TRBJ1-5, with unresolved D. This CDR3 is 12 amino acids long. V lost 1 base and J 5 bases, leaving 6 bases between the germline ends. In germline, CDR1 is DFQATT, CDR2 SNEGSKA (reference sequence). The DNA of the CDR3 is TGCAGTGCTAGAGTTGGTTATCAGCCCCAGCATTTT. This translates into CSARVGYQPQHF.

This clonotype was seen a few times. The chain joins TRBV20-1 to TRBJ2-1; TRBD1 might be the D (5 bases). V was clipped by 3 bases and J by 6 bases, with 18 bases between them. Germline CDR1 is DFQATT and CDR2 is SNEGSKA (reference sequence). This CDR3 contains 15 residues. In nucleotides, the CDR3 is TGCAGTGCTAGTCGCCCGGGTGGGGCGAGCAATGAGCAGTTCTTC. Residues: CSASRPGGASNEQFF.

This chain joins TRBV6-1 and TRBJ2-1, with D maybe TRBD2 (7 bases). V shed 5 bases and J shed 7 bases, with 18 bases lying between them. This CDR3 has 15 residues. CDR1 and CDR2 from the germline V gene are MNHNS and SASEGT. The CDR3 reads CASSLGWGGGNEQFF. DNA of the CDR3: TGTGCCAGCAGTCTAGGTTGGGGAGGGGGTAATGAGCAGTTCTTC.

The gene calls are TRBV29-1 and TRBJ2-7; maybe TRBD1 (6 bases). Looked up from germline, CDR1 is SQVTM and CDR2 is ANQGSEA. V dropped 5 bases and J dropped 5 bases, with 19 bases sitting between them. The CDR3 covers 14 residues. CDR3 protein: CSVRDTKIPHEQYF. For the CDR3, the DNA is TGCAGCGTTAGGGACACTAAAATCCCCCACGAGCAGTACTTC.

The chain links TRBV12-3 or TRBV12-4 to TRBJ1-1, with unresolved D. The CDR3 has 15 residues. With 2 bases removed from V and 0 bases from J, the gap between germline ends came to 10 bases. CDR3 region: CASSLIEVLNTEAFF. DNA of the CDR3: TGTGCCAGCAGTTTAATAGAGGTCCTGAACACTGAAGCTTTCTTT.

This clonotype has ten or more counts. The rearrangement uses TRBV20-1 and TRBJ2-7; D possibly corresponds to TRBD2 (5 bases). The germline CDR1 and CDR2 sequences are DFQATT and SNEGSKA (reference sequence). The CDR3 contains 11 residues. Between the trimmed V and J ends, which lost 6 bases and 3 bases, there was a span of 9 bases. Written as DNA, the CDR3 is TGCAGTGCAGGACTCAGCTACGAGCAGTACTTC. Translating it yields CSAGLSYEQYF.

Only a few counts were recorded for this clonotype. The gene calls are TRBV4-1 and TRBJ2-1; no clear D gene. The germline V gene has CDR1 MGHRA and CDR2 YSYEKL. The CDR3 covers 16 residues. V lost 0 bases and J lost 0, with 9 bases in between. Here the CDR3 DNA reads TGCGCCAGCAGCCAAGATGTACTGAGCTCCTACAATGAGCAGTTCTTC. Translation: CASSQDVLSSYNEQFF.

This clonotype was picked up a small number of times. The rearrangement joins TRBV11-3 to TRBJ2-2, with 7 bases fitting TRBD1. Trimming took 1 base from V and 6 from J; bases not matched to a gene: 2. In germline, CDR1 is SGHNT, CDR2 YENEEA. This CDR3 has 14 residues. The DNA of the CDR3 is TGTGCCAGCAGCTTAGCCGACAGGGCCGGGGAGCTGTTTTTT. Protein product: CASSLADRAGELFF.

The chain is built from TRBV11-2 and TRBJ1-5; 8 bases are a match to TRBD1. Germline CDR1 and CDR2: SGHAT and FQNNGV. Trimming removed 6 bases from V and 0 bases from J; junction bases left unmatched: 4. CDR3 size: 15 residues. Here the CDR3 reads CASSRQGYSNQPQHF. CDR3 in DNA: TGTGCCAGCAGTAGACAGGGGTATAGCAATCAGCCCCAGCATTTT.

The chain's CDR3 is CASSFGRGRVGTEAFF. CDR3 coding DNA: TGTGCCAGCAGCTTCGGCAGGGGGCGAGTGGGCACTGAAGCTTTCTTT. The rearrangement joins TRBV11-3 to TRBJ1-1, with 8 bases identical to TRBD1. The germline gives CDR1 SGHNT, CDR2 YENEEA. The CDR3 consists of 16 residues. With 3 bases clipped from V and 4 bases from J, the junction kept 10 bases outside the gene matches.

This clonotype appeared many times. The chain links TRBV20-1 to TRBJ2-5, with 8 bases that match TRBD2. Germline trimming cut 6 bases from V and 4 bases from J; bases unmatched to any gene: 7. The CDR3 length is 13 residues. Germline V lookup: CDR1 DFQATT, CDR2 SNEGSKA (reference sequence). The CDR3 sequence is CSATSGSPETQYF. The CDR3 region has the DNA TGCAGTGCGACGAGCGGGAGTCCAGAGACCCAGTACTTC.

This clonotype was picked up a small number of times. CDR3 sequence (DNA): TGCAGCGTTGAAGAAACAGGGGGCCACGAGCAGTACTTC. This codes for CSVEETGGHEQYF. The chain is built from TRBV29-1 and TRBJ2-7; 9 bases fit TRBD1. Germline V CDR1 and CDR2: SQVTM, ANQGSEA. J lost 5 bases, V lost 0 bases, and 2 bases had no gene match. CDR3 length: 13 amino acids.

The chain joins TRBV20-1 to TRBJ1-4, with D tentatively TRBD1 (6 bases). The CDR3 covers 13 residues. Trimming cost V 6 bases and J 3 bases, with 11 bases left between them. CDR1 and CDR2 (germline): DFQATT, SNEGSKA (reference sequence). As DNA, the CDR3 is TGCAGTGCAGGGCGGACAGCTAATGAAAAACTGTTTTTT. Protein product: CSAGRTANEKLFF.

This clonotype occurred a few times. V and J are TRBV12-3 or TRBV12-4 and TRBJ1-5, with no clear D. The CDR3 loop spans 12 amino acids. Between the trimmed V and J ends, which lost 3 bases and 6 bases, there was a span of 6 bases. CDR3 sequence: CASSFKTQPQHF. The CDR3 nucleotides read TGTGCCAGCAGTTTTAAGACTCAGCCCCAGCATTTT.

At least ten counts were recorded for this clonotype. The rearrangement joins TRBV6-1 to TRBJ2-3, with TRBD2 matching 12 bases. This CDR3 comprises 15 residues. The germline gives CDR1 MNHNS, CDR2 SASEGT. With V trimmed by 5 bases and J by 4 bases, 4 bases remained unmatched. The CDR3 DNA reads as TGTGCCAGCAGTCGGACTAGCGGGACTCCAGATACGCAGTATTTT. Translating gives CASSRTSGTPDTQYF.

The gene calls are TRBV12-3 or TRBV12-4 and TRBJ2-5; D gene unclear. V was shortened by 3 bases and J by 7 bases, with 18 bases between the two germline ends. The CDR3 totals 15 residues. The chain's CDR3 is CASSFSRPSVGTQYF. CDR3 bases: TGTGCCAGCAGTTTCAGCAGGCCTTCTGTAGGGACCCAGTACTTC.

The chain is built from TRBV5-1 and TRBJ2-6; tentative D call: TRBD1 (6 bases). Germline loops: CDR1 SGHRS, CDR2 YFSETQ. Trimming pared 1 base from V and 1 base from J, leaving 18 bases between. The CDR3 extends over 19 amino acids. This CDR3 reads CASSLTARGFASGANVLTF. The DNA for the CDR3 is TGCGCCAGCAGCTTGACCGCCAGGGGTTTCGCTTCTGGGGCCAACGTCCTGACTTTC.

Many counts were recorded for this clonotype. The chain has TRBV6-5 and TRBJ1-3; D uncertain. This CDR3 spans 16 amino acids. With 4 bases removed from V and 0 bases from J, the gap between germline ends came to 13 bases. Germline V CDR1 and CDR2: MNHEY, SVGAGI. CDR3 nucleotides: TGTGCCAGCAGTTTATATCCCGCCCTCTCTGGAAACACCATATATTTT. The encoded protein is CASSLYPALSGNTIYF.

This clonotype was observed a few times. This CDR3 reads CASTNLRAADTQYF. The CDR3 bases are TGTGCCAGCACCAACCTCCGAGCAGCAGATACGCAGTATTTT. The chain uses TRBV5-5 and TRBJ2-3; D not certain. V was cut by 6 bases and J by 4 bases, with 15 bases left in between. Germline CDR1 and CDR2: SGHKS and YYEKEE (reference sequence). This CDR3 contains 14 residues.